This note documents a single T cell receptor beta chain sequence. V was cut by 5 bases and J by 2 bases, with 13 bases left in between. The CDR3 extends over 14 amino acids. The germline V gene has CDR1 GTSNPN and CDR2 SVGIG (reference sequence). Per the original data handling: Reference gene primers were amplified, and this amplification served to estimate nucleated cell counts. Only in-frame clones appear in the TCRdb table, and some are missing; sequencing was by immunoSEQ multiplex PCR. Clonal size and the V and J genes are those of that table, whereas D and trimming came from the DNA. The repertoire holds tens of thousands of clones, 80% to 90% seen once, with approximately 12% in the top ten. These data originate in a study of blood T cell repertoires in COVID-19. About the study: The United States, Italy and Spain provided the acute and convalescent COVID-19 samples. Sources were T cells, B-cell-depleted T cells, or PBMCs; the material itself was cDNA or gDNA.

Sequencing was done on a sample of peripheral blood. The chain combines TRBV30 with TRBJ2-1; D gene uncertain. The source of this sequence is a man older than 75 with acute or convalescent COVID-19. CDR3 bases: TGTGCCTGGGGAGTTAATCAGGCCTACAATGAGCAGTTCTTC. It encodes CAWGVNQAYNEQFF.